One and the same sample provided the 25 T cell receptor beta chains below, sequenced in a study of T cells after yellow fever vaccination. MiXCR, applied by TCRdb to the 5' RACE reads, yields one record per CDR3 protein. The repertoire has about 74,000 distinct CDR3 sequences, more than 5.5% of them found once; the top ten carry about 32%. Sequencing used CD8+ T cells sorted from PBMCs, obtained less than 6 days after the first yellow fever vaccination. All receptors come from a man aged 18 to 29 who received the YFV17D yellow fever vaccine.

This sequence joins TRBV6-5 and TRBJ1-4; TRBD1 matches at 8 bases. The germline gives CDR1 MNHEY, CDR2 SVGAGI. CDR3 length: 17 amino acids. The V segment lost 3 bases and the J segment 7 bases; nucleotides outside the gene matches: 13. The CDR3 reads CASSYTASQGGFEKLFF. The CDR3 DNA is TGTGCCAGCAGTTATACGGCTTCACAGGGGGGGTTTGAAAAACTGTTTTTT.

The table lists this clonotype with many counts. An end of the junction differs from the germline gene, which may be a read error. The gene calls are TRBV11-2 and TRBJ2-2; 8 positions match TRBD1. There are 13 residues in the CDR3. Looked up from germline, CDR1 is SGHAT and CDR2 is FQNNGV. This chain's CDR3 is CATWTGNIGELFF. For the CDR3, the DNA is TGTGCCACCTGGACAGGGAACATCGGGGAGCTGTTTTTT.

This clonotype was counted many times. The CDR3 nucleotides read TGTGCCAGCAGCCAGACCCTGACAGTGTACAATGAGCAGTTCTTC. Protein: CASSQTLTVYNEQFF. V usage is TRBV3-1 and J usage is TRBJ2-1; tentative D call: TRBD1 (5 bases). CDR3 size: 15 residues. Germline-derived CDR1 and CDR2 are LGHDT and YNNKEL (reference sequence). The ends were cut back, 3 bases at V and 4 bases at J, with 13 bases in the middle.

This clonotype was seen repeatedly, ten times or more. V is TRBV12-3 or TRBV12-4 and J is TRBJ2-1; weak D call: TRBD2 (5 bases). This CDR3 is 14 amino acids long. The ends were cut back, 5 bases at V and 7 bases at J, with 15 bases in the middle. The CDR3 is CASSTQGPGNEQFF. The CDR3 DNA is TGTGCCAGCAGTACGCAAGGCCCGGGGAATGAGCAGTTCTTC.

This clonotype was seen only a few times. The chain employs TRBV12-3 or TRBV12-4 and TRBJ2-3; D is possibly TRBD1 or TRBD2 (5 bases each). This CDR3 has 17 residues. Trimming shortened V by 5 bases and J by 3 bases, and 21 bases separated the two germline ends. The CDR3 DNA reads as TGTGCCAGCAGTCCCCCGAGGGGTCCTGAGACTACAGATACGCAGTATTTT. This codes for CASSPPRGPETTDTQYF.

This chain uses TRBV5-1 with TRBJ2-2; 9 bases match TRBD2. Germline values: CDR1 SGHRS, CDR2 YFSETQ. There are 16 residues in the CDR3. V trimming: 0 bases; J trimming: 6 bases; junction bases outside the gene matches: 6. The CDR3 DNA reads TGCGCCAGCAGCTTGGCGGGGCTAGCGGGGCCCGGGGAGCTGTTTTTT. Encoded protein: CASSLAGLAGPGELFF.

This clonotype turned up a few times. The rearrangement uses TRBV3-1 and TRBJ1-2; D is possibly TRBD1 (5 bases). This CDR3 has 21 residues. Germline V gene data show CDR1 as LGHDT and CDR2 as YNNKEL (reference sequence). Trimming cost V 1 base and J 3 bases, with 30 bases left between them. The CDR3 nucleotides are TGTGCCAGCAGCCAAGTATCCGGGCCTCTGGGATCGGGGGATCGTTACTATGGCTACACCTTC. Residues: CASSQVSGPLGSGDRYYGYTF.

This clonotype showed up many times. The rearrangement joins TRBV19 to TRBJ2-3; no definite D call. Per germline, CDR1 LNHDA and CDR2 SQIVND (reference sequence). The length of the CDR3 is 15 residues. V was clipped by 8 bases and J by 1 base, with 16 bases between them. The CDR3 DNA reads TGTGCCAGTTGCCGAAGGTTAGGGCGCACAGATACGCAGTATTTT. The encoded protein is CASCRRLGRTDTQYF. Complete variable domain (other parts from reference TRBV19 and TRBJ2-3): DGGITQSPKYLFRKEGQNVTLSCEQNLNHDAMYWYRQDPGQGLRLIYYSQIVNDFQKGDIAEGYSVSREKKESFPLTVTSAQKNPTAFYLCASCRRLGRTDTQYFGPGTRLTVL.

This clonotype was seen repeatedly, ten times or more. The chain joins TRBV10-2 to TRBJ1-2; D is unclear. Germline V gene lookup returns CDR1 WSHSY and CDR2 SAAADI. CDR3 length equals 13 residues. V was trimmed by 4 bases and J by 8 bases, leaving 14 bases between them. This CDR3 is CASSVQVVYGYTF. CDR3 nucleotide sequence: TGCGCCAGCAGTGTTCAGGTCGTCTACGGCTACACCTTC.

This clonotype came up many times. The CDR3 DNA follows: TGTGCCAGCAGTTACTCCCCGGGTAGCGGGGGGGATGAGACCCACGAGCAGTACTTC. Amino acid sequence: CASSYSPGSGGDETHEQYF. The chain combines TRBV6-2 or TRBV6-3 with TRBJ2-7, with 11 bases aligning to TRBD2. The CDR3 is 19 amino acids. The germline V gene has CDR1 MNHEY and CDR2 SVGEGT. V was pared by 0 bases and J by 5 bases, with 15 bases of the junction left unmatched.

This clonotype has only a few counts. The chain carries TRBV12-3 or TRBV12-4 and TRBJ2-7; TRBD1 might be the D (5 bases). Trimming left V 1 base short and J 2 bases short, with 9 bases between. The CDR3 length is 14 residues. This CDR3 is CASSLGLGAYEQYF. The CDR3 DNA follows: TGTGCCAGCAGTTTAGGCCTAGGGGCCTACGAGCAGTACTTC.

This clonotype was counted many times. The chain uses TRBV5-5 and TRBJ1-2; D call uncertain. The CDR3 runs 15 residues. Between the trimmed V and J ends, which lost 0 bases and 3 bases, there was a span of 12 bases. The germline CDR1 and CDR2 sequences are SGHKS and YYEKEE (reference sequence). This CDR3 reads CASSLEVTYYYGYTF. The CDR3 region has the DNA TGTGCCAGCAGCTTGGAGGTGACTTACTACTATGGCTACACCTTC.

This clonotype was counted only a few times. The V gene is TRBV6-1, the J gene TRBJ1-1, with D possibly being TRBD1 (5 bases). Germline lookup yields CDR1 MNHNS and CDR2 SASEGT. This CDR3 contains 13 residues. Trimming cost V 8 bases and J 8 bases, with 18 bases left between them. The CDR3 loop is CASGGFRAWEAFF. CDR3 nucleotides: TGTGCCAGCGGGGGTTTTAGGGCATGGGAAGCTTTCTTT.

This clonotype occurred many times. V gene TRBV15 combines with J gene TRBJ2-2; a possible D gene is TRBD1 (6 bases). Looked up from germline, CDR1 is LNHNV and CDR2 is YYDKDF (reference sequence). The CDR3 loop spans 16 amino acids. V lost 6 bases to trimming and J lost 6 bases, with 20 bases between them. CDR3 bases: TGTGCCACCAGTCTCAGGGACACGACGGCCGCCGGGGAGCTGTTTTTT. As protein: CATSLRDTTAAGELFF.

This clonotype came up many times. V usage is TRBV6-2 or TRBV6-3 and J usage is TRBJ2-2; 7 nucleotides line up with TRBD2. J gave up 3 bases and V 5 bases, and 12 bases lay outside the gene matches. CDR3 length equals 17 residues. Germline values: CDR1 MNHEY, CDR2 SVGEGT. The CDR3 protein is CASSHKKAGPYTGELFF. The CDR3, as DNA: TGTGCCAGCAGTCACAAAAAAGCGGGGCCCTACACCGGGGAGCTGTTTTTT.

Note on this clonotype: Compared with germline, one end of the junction differs, possibly owing to a read error. J is TRBJ2-2 and V is TRBV7-7, with 13 bases matching TRBD2. The CDR3 is 17 residues long. The V gene's germline CDR1 is SSHAT and CDR2 FNYEAQ (reference sequence). CDR3 in amino acids: CASSLGTSGENTGELFF. For the CDR3, the DNA is TGTGCTAGCAGCTTAGGGACTAGCGGGGAGAACACCGGGGAGCTGTTTTTT.

Many counts were recorded for this clonotype. The rearrangement uses TRBV20-1 and TRBJ2-5; weak D call: TRBD2 (5 bases). Trimming took off 3 bases at V and 4 bases at J, with 12 bases between the two ends. Germline values: CDR1 DFQATT, CDR2 SNEGSKA (reference sequence). The CDR3 loop spans 13 amino acids. CDR3 sequence reads: CSASADLRETQYF. The CDR3 nucleotides are TGCAGTGCTAGCGCGGACTTAAGAGAGACCCAGTACTTC.

The chain joins TRBV18 to TRBJ2-3; 9 bases map to TRBD2. The V segment lost 6 bases and the J segment 4 bases; nucleotides outside the gene matches: 11. The CDR3 contains 16 residues. Germline V CDR1 and CDR2: KGHSH, LQKENI. This chain's CDR3 is CASSPPGLAVSDTQYF. The DNA for the CDR3 is TGTGCCAGCTCGCCCCCGGGACTAGCAGTTTCAGATACGCAGTATTTT.

This clonotype was observed a few times. V and J are TRBV27 and TRBJ2-7, with D possibly TRBD1 on 7 matching bases. CDR3 length: 16 amino acids. V was trimmed by 6 bases and J by 3 bases, leaving 21 bases between them. CDR1 and CDR2 from the germline V gene are MNHEY and SMNVEV (reference sequence). CDR3 in DNA: TGTGCCAGCAGACAACCCCGAGGAGGGGGCTTCTACGAGCAGTACTTC. As protein: CASRQPRGGGFYEQYF.

In DNA, the CDR3 is TGTGCCAGCAGCTTTCGGGCCGACCAGTACGAGCAGTACTTC. Encoded protein: CASSFRADQYEQYF. This sequence joins TRBV5-4 and TRBJ2-7; D gene ambiguous. Trimming left V 2 bases short and J 4 bases short, with 13 bases between. There are 14 residues in the CDR3. The germline V gene encodes CDR1 SGHNT and CDR2 YYREEE (reference sequence).

This clonotype appeared a few times. V gene TRBV4-1 combines with J gene TRBJ1-2; D is unresolved. This CDR3 has 15 residues. From germline, CDR1 is MGHRA and CDR2 YSYEKL. Trimming shortened V by 0 bases and J by 4 bases, and 12 bases separated the two germline ends. CDR3 sequence reads: CASSQDPPPSYGYTF. The CDR3 DNA is TGCGCCAGCAGCCAAGATCCCCCACCCTCCTATGGCTACACCTTC.

This chain connects TRBV6-5 to TRBJ1-1, with D perhaps matching TRBD1 (5 bases). The CDR3 is 16 residues long. V dropped 2 bases and J dropped 4 bases, with 17 bases sitting between them. Germline V gives CDR1 MNHEY, CDR2 SVGAGI. As DNA, the CDR3 is TGTGCCAGCAGTTACACCCCCGGGGGACGAGGCACTGAAGCTTTCTTT. It yields the protein CASSYTPGGRGTEAFF.

Only a few counts were recorded for this clonotype. The CDR3 DNA follows: TGTGCCAGTACCCAGACTTACGAGCAGTACGTC. It is translated as CASTQTYEQYV. The chain is built from TRBV19 and TRBJ2-7; D call uncertain. Between the trimmed V and J ends, which lost 7 bases and 4 bases, there was a span of 8 bases. Germline CDR1 LNHDA, CDR2 SQIVND (reference sequence). The CDR3 runs 11 residues.

V is TRBV11-2 and J is TRBJ1-1; D remains unclear. Germline CDR1 is SGHAT and CDR2 is FQNNGV. This CDR3 comprises 13 residues. Trimming took 5 bases from V and 4 from J, leaving 11 bases between them. The CDR3 DNA sequence: TGTGCCAGCAGCCCGTCTGGAGGCACTGAAGCTTTCTTT. Protein: CASSPSGGTEAFF.

With respect to this clonotype: Mismatch with germline at one junction end may stem from a read error. The chain combines TRBV29-1 with TRBJ1-1; a possible D gene is TRBD1 (5 bases). The CDR3 totals 14 residues. CDR1 is SQVTM and CDR2 is ANQGSEA in the germline V gene. The CDR3 loop is CSGETMGRSTEAFF. For the CDR3, the DNA is TGCAGCGGTGAAACGATGGGGCGGAGCACTGAAGCTTTCTTT.